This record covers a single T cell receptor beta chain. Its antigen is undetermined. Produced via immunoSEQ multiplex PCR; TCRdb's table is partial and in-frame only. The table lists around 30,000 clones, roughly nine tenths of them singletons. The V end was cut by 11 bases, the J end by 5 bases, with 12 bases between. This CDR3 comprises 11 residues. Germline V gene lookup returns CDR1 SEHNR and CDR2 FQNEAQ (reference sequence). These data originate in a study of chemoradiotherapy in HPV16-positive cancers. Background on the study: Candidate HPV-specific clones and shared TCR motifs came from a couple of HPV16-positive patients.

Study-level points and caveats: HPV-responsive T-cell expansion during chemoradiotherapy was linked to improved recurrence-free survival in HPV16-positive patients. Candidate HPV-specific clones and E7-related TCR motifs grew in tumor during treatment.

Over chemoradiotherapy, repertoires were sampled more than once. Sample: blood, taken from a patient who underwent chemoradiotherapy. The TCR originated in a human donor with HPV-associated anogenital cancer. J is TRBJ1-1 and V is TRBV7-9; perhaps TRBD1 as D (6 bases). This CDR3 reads CAGGIWTEAFF. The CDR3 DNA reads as TGTGCCGGGGGCATTTGGACTGAAGCTTTCTTT.